These 26 T cell receptor beta chains originate from one sample sequenced in a study of cytotoxic CD8 clonotypes in ibrutinib-treated CLL. Some clones are missing from TCRdb's copy, which holds only in-frame ones; the method was immunoSEQ multiplex PCR. The repertoire consists of 15,000 to 20,000 clones, with roughly two thirds occurring once and the leading ten covering 18%. Here the sequenced sample was PBMCs, taken before ibrutinib treatment. These receptors were taken from a human donor with chronic lymphocytic leukemia.

This chain links TRBV7-3 with TRBJ2-7, with D tentatively TRBD2 (5 bases). V lost 5 bases, J lost 0 bases, and 14 bases lay in between. There are 15 residues in the CDR3. The germline V gene has CDR1 SGHTA and CDR2 FQGTGA. CDR3 DNA sequence: TGTGCCAGCAGCCCCCGAGGAGGTCCCTCCTACGAGCAGTACTTC. Amino acid sequence: CASSPRGGPSYEQYF. Complete variable domain (other parts from reference TRBV7-3 and TRBJ2-7): GAGVSQTPSNKVTEKGKYVELRCDPISGHTALYWYRQSLGQGPEFLIYFQGTGAADDSGLPNDRFFAVRPEGSVSTLKIQRTERGDSAVYLCASSPRGGPSYEQYFGPGTRLTVT.

This clone is medium-sized (0.01 to 0.1%) in the sample. The rearrangement uses TRBV6-4 and TRBJ2-2; no clear D gene. CDR1 and CDR2 from the germline V gene are MRHNA and SNTAGT. Trimming pared 0 bases from V and 1 base from J, leaving 6 bases between. The CDR3 covers 15 residues. The CDR3 sequence: CASSDSTENTGELFF. The CDR3 DNA sequence: TGTGCCAGCAGTGACTCGACGGAGAACACCGGGGAGCTGTTTTTT.

V and J are TRBV6-5 and TRBJ2-7, with 11 bases fitting TRBD2. Germline values: CDR1 MNHEY, CDR2 SVGAGI. The junction had 2 bases not matched to a gene; V was cut back by 6 bases and J by 1 base. The CDR3 contains 14 residues. The DNA of the CDR3 is TGTGCCAGCAGGTCTAGCGGGGGGTCCTACGAGCAGTACTTC. Its translation is CASRSSGGSYEQYF.

The V and J genes are TRBV10-2 and TRBJ2-2; maybe TRBD1 (6 bases). The CDR3 is made up of 14 amino acids. Germline V gene data show CDR1 as WSHSY and CDR2 as SAAADI. Between the trimmed V and J ends, which lost 4 bases and 7 bases, there was a span of 13 bases. CDR3 in amino acids: CASSGRGGGGELFF. The CDR3 DNA reads TGCGCCAGCAGTGGCAGGGGTGGAGGCGGGGAGCTGTTTTTT.

The chain uses TRBV29-1 and TRBJ1-2; 9 bases align to TRBD1. The CDR3 loop spans 13 amino acids. The junction had 2 bases not matched to a gene; V was cut back by 4 bases and J by 2 bases. In germline, CDR1 is SQVTM, CDR2 ANQGSEA. The CDR3 sequence is CSVAGTGNYGYTF. For the CDR3, the DNA is TGCAGCGTTGCTGGGACAGGGAACTATGGCTACACCTTC.

The gene calls are TRBV4-1 and TRBJ2-5, with 8 bases matching TRBD1. J was trimmed by 1 base and V by 3 bases; bases with no gene match: 7. The CDR3 is made up of 16 amino acids. Germline V CDR1 and CDR2: MGHRA, YSYEKL. Written as DNA, the CDR3 is TGCGCCAGCAGCCAGGCAACACAGGGGGGCCAAGAGACCCAGTACTTC. It codes for CASSQATQGGQETQYF.

The CDR3 sequence: CASSPVASHEQYF. The CDR3 DNA reads as TGTGCCAGCAGCCCTGTTGCGAGTCACGAGCAGTACTTC. This chain joins TRBV7-3 and TRBJ2-7; D call uncertain. Germline CDR1 reads SGHTA; CDR2 reads FQGTGA. The CDR3 contains 13 residues. V was clipped by 5 bases and J by 5 bases, with 13 bases between them. The variable domain in full, completed from reference TRBV7-3 and TRBJ2-7, reads GAGVSQTPSNKVTEKGKYVELRCDPISGHTALYWYRQSLGQGPEFLIYFQGTGAADDSGLPNDRFFAVRPEGSVSTLKIQRTERGDSAVYLCASSPVASHEQYFGPGTRLTVT.

The CDR3 spells CASSMRDRGQAGANVLTF. In DNA form, the CDR3 reads TGCGCCAGCAGCATGCGGGACAGGGGGCAGGCTGGGGCCAACGTCCTGACTTTC. The chain has TRBV5-1 and TRBJ2-6, with 12 bases that match TRBD1. The germline V gene has CDR1 SGHRS and CDR2 YFSETQ. The CDR3 contains 18 residues. The V segment lost 4 bases and the J segment 2 bases; nucleotides outside the gene matches: 7.

The V call is TRBV28, the J call TRBJ1-5; possible D gene TRBD1, 5 bases. The CDR3 length is 13 residues. Deletions cut 8 bases from V and 1 base from J, with 9 bases between. The germline V gene encodes CDR1 MDHEN and CDR2 SYDVKM. The DNA for the CDR3 is TGTGCCAGCCTGGGGGGGAGCAATCAGCCCCAGCATTTT. Amino acid sequence: CASLGGSNQPQHF. The full variable domain, its missing parts supplied by reference TRBV28 and TRBJ1-5, is DVKVTQSSRYLVKRTGEKVFLECVQDMDHENMFWYRQDPGLGLRLIYFSYDVKMKEKGDIPEGYSVSREKKERFSLILESASTNQTSMYLCASLGGSNQPQHFGDGTRLSIL.

The rearrangement uses TRBV11-3 and TRBJ2-6; D perhaps matches TRBD2 (6 bases). V was shortened by 3 bases and J by 3 bases, with 9 bases between the two germline ends. Germline-derived CDR1 and CDR2 are SGHNT and YENEEA. This CDR3 is 15 amino acids long. Written as DNA, the CDR3 is TGTGCCAGCAGCTTCGGGACTTTTGGGGCCAACGTCCTGACTTTC. The encoded protein is CASSFGTFGANVLTF.

The chain joins TRBV5-1 to TRBJ1-6, with D possibly being TRBD1 (6 bases). The CDR3 spans 16 residues. V lost 3 bases, J lost 5 bases, and 15 bases lay in between. Germline V lookup: CDR1 SGHRS, CDR2 YFSETQ. DNA of the CDR3: TGCGCCAGCAGCTCCGGACAGCTCGCTGATAATTCACCCCTCCACTTT. This gives the protein CASSSGQLADNSPLHF. Complete variable domain (other parts from reference TRBV5-1 and TRBJ1-6): KAGVTQTPRYLIKTRGQQVTLSCSPISGHRSVSWYQQTPGQGLQFLFEYFSETQRNKGNFPGRFSGRQFSNSRSEMNVSTLELGDSALYLCASSSGQLADNSPLHFGNGTRLTVT.

This sequence joins TRBV5-1 and TRBJ2-1; 7 bases fit TRBD2. Germline CDR1 SGHRS, CDR2 YFSETQ. Germline trimming cut 3 bases from V and 1 base from J; bases unmatched to any gene: 10. This CDR3 comprises 17 residues. For the CDR3, the DNA is TGCGCCAGCAGCTACGCGGTTTTCGGGGGGTCCTACAATGAGCAGTTCTTC. This translates into CASSYAVFGGSYNEQFF.

The chain couples TRBV27 to TRBJ2-6; tentative D call: TRBD1 (6 bases). This CDR3 has 18 amino acids. Germline V gene data show CDR1 as MNHEY and CDR2 as SMNVEV (reference sequence). The germline V and J ends were trimmed by 6 bases and 3 bases, with 21 bases remaining between them. The CDR3 DNA follows: TGTGCCAGCAGCTCCCCCCTAGGACAGCCTAATGGGGCCAACGTCCTGACTTTC. Translating gives CASSSPLGQPNGANVLTF. Supplemented by reference TRBV27 and TRBJ2-6, the full variable domain reads EAQVTQNPRYLITVTGKKLTVTCSQNMNHEYMSWYRQDPGLGLRQIYYSMNVEVTDKGDVPEGYKVSRKEKRNFPLILESPSPNQTSLYFCASSSPLGQPNGANVLTFGAGSRLTVL.

The chain recombines TRBV9 with TRBJ2-3, with unresolved D. V was pared by 6 bases and J by 0 bases, with 11 bases between. Germline V gene sequence: CDR1 SGDLS, CDR2 YYNGEE. CDR3 length: 14 amino acids. The CDR3 bases are TGTGCCAGCACCAACCTACCTAGCACAGATACGCAGTATTTT. Translation gives CASTNLPSTDTQYF.

This clone appeared once. The chain carries TRBV20-1 and TRBJ1-2, with D tentatively TRBD1 (5 bases). Germline V gene lookup returns CDR1 DFQATT and CDR2 SNEGSKA (reference sequence). The CDR3 length is 11 residues. V gave up 7 bases and J gave up 8 bases, with 14 bases separating them. The CDR3 reads CSGRVGAGYTF. CDR3 sequence (DNA): TGCAGTGGCAGGGTCGGGGCCGGCTACACCTTC.

The genes are TRBV5-1 and TRBJ2-1; 12 bases map to TRBD2. The CDR3 spans 17 residues. Germline V CDR1 and CDR2: SGHRS, YFSETQ. V dropped 2 bases and J dropped 0; count of bases not matched to a gene: 3. This chain's CDR3 is CASSLLAGGYSYNEQFF. CDR3 DNA: TGCGCCAGCAGCTTACTAGCGGGGGGTTACTCCTACAATGAGCAGTTCTTC.

V and J are TRBV7-9 and TRBJ2-7; D gene uncertain. V shed 4 bases and J shed 6 bases, with 16 bases lying between them. This CDR3 comprises 14 residues. Germline assignment: CDR1 SEHNR and CDR2 FQNEAQ (reference sequence). CDR3 DNA sequence: TGTGCCAGCAGCTCTAACTCGCTCCAGAGCGAGCAGTACTTC. This translates into CASSSNSLQSEQYF. Full variable domain (outside the CDR3, taken from reference TRBV7-9 and TRBJ2-7): DTGVSQNPRHKITKRGQNVTFRCDPISEHNRLYWYRQTLGQGPEFLTYFQNEAQLEKSRLLSDRFSAERPKGSFSTLEIQRTEQGDSAMYLCASSSNSLQSEQYFGPGTRLTVT.

The chain joins TRBV7-2 to TRBJ2-3; 11 bases are a match to TRBD2. Trimming cost V 3 bases and J 0 bases; bases outside gene matches: 2. CDR1 is SGHTA, CDR2 FQGNSA, per germline. The CDR3 is 16 amino acids. For the CDR3, the DNA is TGTGCCAGCAGCTTTAGCGGGGGGGGAAGCACAGATACGCAGTATTTT. It codes for CASSFSGGGSTDTQYF.

This sequence joins TRBV19 and TRBJ1-5; 9 bases line up with TRBD1. CDR1 and CDR2 from the germline V gene are LNHDA and SQIVND (reference sequence). J was trimmed by 0 bases and V by 5 bases; bases with no gene match: 2. This CDR3 is 15 amino acids long. The CDR3 DNA is TGTGCCAGTAGTCCGGACAGGGGTAGCAATCAGCCCCAGCATTTT. The encoded protein is CASSPDRGSNQPQHF.

The V call is TRBV12-2, the J call TRBJ1-6; the table calls TRBD1, which could not be checked here. TRBV12-2 constitutes a pseudogene. There are 18 residues in the CDR3. CDR3 protein: CASRLARDAGQYNSPLHF. CDR3 sequence (DNA): TGTGCAAGTCGCTTAGCGCGTGATGCGGGACAGTATAATTCACCCCTCCACTTT.

The V gene is TRBV2, the J gene TRBJ1-6; 8 bases are a match to TRBD1. The CDR3 covers 16 residues. From germline, CDR1 is SNHLY and CDR2 FYNNEI. Trimming took 3 bases from V and 10 from J; bases not matched to a gene: 11. In nucleotides, the CDR3 is TGTGCCAGCAGTGATAACCCCGGGACAGGCTCCTCACCCCTCCACTTT. Amino acids: CASSDNPGTGSSPLHF.

The chain uses TRBV6-6 and TRBJ2-7; D is perhaps TRBD1 or TRBD2 (6 bases each). This CDR3 comprises 12 residues. Germline CDR1 reads MNHNY; CDR2 reads SVGAGI (reference sequence). Trimming removed 7 bases at V and 2 bases at J, with 9 bases between. The CDR3 loop is CASTGGPYEQYF. The CDR3 region has the DNA TGTGCCAGCACTGGGGGGCCCTACGAGCAGTACTTC.

V is TRBV7-6 and J is TRBJ2-2; no firm D call. Germline assignment: CDR1 SGHVS and CDR2 FNYEAQ. The CDR3 sequence is 14 residues long. Between the trimmed V and J ends, which lost 3 bases and 1 base, there was a span of 6 bases. The CDR3 DNA reads as TGTGCCAGCAGCTTTTCCGGGAACACCGGGGAGCTGTTTTTT. This codes for CASSFSGNTGELFF.

The table lists this clone with a few counts. The rearrangement uses TRBV7-7 and TRBJ2-7; D perhaps matches TRBD1 (6 bases). Trimming pared 5 bases from V and 7 bases from J, leaving 15 bases between. Germline lookup yields CDR1 SSHAT and CDR2 FNYEAQ (reference sequence). CDR3 length: 13 residues. The CDR3 DNA reads TGTGCCAGCAGCCGCTTAGGGGGAGAGGAGCAGTACTTC. Its translation is CASSRLGGEEQYF.

This clone occurred once. The V call is TRBV7-2, the J call TRBJ2-7; D is possibly TRBD2 (6 bases). In germline, CDR1 is SGHTA, CDR2 FQGNSA. The CDR3 is made up of 17 amino acids. V lost 2 bases and J 0 bases, leaving 17 bases between the germline ends. The CDR3 loop reads CASSLYTTGALSYEQYF. CDR3 bases: TGTGCCAGCAGCTTATACACTACGGGAGCTCTCTCCTACGAGCAGTACTTC.

This clone has just a few counts. The chain recombines TRBV7-6 with TRBJ2-7; D not resolved. CDR1 and CDR2 from the germline V gene are SGHVS and FNYEAQ. This CDR3 is 13 amino acids long. V shed 0 bases and J shed 4 bases, with 7 bases lying between them. CDR3 bases: TGTGCCAGCAGCTTAGCGTTCGATTACGAGCAGTACTTC. The encoded protein is CASSLAFDYEQYF.